What follows are 6 T cell receptor beta chains derived from one specimen sequenced in a study of cytomegalovirus exposure and HLA in healthy donors. PCR employed 60 Vbeta and 13 Jbeta primers. Sequenced by immunoSEQ multiplex PCR; TCRdb stores in-frame clones only, minus some. The profile shows 68,000 or so clones, over 75% of them singletons. Sequencing used PBMCs. The receptors shown here come from a human donor in good health.

The V gene is TRBV11-2, the J gene TRBJ2-3; D is unclear. V was pared by 1 base and J by 0 bases, with 5 bases between. This CDR3 is 14 amino acids long. Germline-derived CDR1 and CDR2 are SGHAT and FQNNGV. CDR3 sequence: CASSLGASTDTQYF. The DNA for the CDR3 is TGTGCCAGCAGCTTAGGGGCGAGCACAGATACGCAGTATTTT.

This rearrangement joins TRBV30 to TRBJ2-7; D gene uncertain. V dropped 2 bases and J dropped 5 bases, with 7 bases sitting between them. CDR1 and CDR2 (germline): GTSNPN, SVGIG (reference sequence). The CDR3 has 11 residues. The CDR3 here is CAWSYVDEQYF. The CDR3 region has the DNA TGTGCCTGGAGTTACGTAGACGAGCAGTACTTC.

This clone was detected once. The chain carries TRBV5-4 and TRBJ2-1; 8 bases agree with TRBD2. The CDR3 is 16 residues long. CDR1 and CDR2 from the germline V gene are SGHNT and YYREEE (reference sequence). With V trimmed by 2 bases and J by 1 base, 5 bases remained unmatched. In DNA, the CDR3 is TGTGCCAGCAGCTTAAGAAGCGGGGGTTCCTACAATGAGCAGTTCTTC. Translated: CASSLRSGGSYNEQFF.

The chain has TRBV6-1 and TRBJ1-4; 8 bases match TRBD1. CDR1 and CDR2 from the germline V gene are MNHNS and SASEGT. V lost 0 bases and J lost 8; bases outside the gene matches: 5. The CDR3 is made up of 15 amino acids. DNA of the CDR3: TGTGCCAGCAGTGAAGCTCCAGGGGGCTTAGAAAAACTGTTTTTT. Its translation is CASSEAPGGLEKLFF.

There are a few counts of this clone. The chain carries TRBV11-1 and TRBJ2-5; 9 nucleotides match TRBD1. The germline gives CDR1 SGHAT, CDR2 FQDESV (reference sequence). J was trimmed by 6 bases and V by 1 base; bases with no gene match: 9. There are 16 residues in the CDR3. In DNA form, the CDR3 reads TGTGCCAGCAGCTTAGACGGACAGGGGCTGCTTCAGACCCAGTACTTC. This gives the protein CASSLDGQGLLQTQYF.

The V gene is TRBV30, the J gene TRBJ1-5, with 8 nucleotides matching TRBD1. CDR3 length equals 14 residues. V was clipped by 5 bases and J by 2 bases; unmatched bases: 5. In germline, CDR1 is GTSNPN, CDR2 SVGIG (reference sequence). CDR3 sequence (DNA): TGTGCCTGGGTCGGACAGGGCCGCAATCAGCCCCAGCATTTT. Its translation is CAWVGQGRNQPQHF.